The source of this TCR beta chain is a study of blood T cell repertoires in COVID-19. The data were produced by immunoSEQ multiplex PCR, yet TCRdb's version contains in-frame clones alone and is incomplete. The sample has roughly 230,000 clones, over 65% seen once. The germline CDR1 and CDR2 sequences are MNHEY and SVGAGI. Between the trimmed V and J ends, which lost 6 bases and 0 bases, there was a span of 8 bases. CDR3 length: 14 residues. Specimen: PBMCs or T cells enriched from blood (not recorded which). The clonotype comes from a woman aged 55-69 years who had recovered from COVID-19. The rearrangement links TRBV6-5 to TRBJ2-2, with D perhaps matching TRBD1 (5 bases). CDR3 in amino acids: CASRQGSNTGELFF. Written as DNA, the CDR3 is TGTGCCAGCAGGCAGGGCTCGAACACCGGGGAGCTGTTTTTT.